Given below is one T cell receptor (beta chain) in context. Its antigen remains unknown. The data stem from a study of T-cell reconstitution after alpha-beta-depleted transplantation in children. Study outcomes and limitations: After transplant, at about two months, alpha-beta T cells were reportedly derived from several hundred expanded graft clones. The study traced high day-60 TCRbeta diversity in some patients to surviving recipient T cells and thymic progenitors.

V gave up 7 bases and J gave up 2 bases, with 8 bases separating them. This CDR3 has 12 residues. TCRbeta library preparation incorporated unique molecular identifiers. From the PCR reads, TCRdb called clonotypes with MiXCR, one entry per CDR3 protein. The sample contains roughly 570,000 distinct CDR3 sequences, 25% to 30% of which appear only once. The rearrangement uses TRBV12-3 or TRBV12-4 and TRBJ2-5; D not certain. Specimen: PBMCs, collected before TCRalphabeta/CD19-depleted stem cell transplant. The source of this sequence is a boy under three years old with Wiskott-Aldrich syndrome, due to receive a stem cell transplant. CDR3 sequence: CASTGRQETQYF. The CDR3 DNA follows: TGTGCCAGCACGGGCAGACAAGAGACCCAGTACTTC.